This T cell receptor (beta chain) was obtained from a study of cytomegalovirus exposure and HLA in healthy donors. Trimming took 2 bases from V and 0 from J, leaving 8 bases between them. Per germline, CDR1 SGHTA and CDR2 FQGTGA. This CDR3 is 16 amino acids long. Assay: immunoSEQ multiplex PCR; the TCRdb copy retains only in-frame clones and omits some. Among approximately 220,000 clones listed, approximately 88% were seen once. This clone was recorded once. Sequenced: PBMCs. The clonotype comes from a woman aged 25 to 39 in good health and CMV-seropositive. The chain recombines TRBV7-3 with TRBJ2-6; D gene unclear. CDR3 nucleotides: TGTGCCAGCAGCTTAGGGGTCATCTCTGGGGCCAACGTCCTGACTTTC. This translates into CASSLGVISGANVLTF.